This TCR beta chain was recorded in a study of T cells in localized non-small cell lung cancer. This clone was seen only a few times. Its antigen is undetermined. Clones were read by immunoSEQ multiplex PCR, and TCRdb kept only the in-frame ones, dropping some. The table includes roughly 4,700 clones, about 21% detected once. The V gene's germline CDR1 is MNHGY and CDR2 SAAAGT. This CDR3 contains 18 residues. Losses at the gene ends were 5 bases for V and 2 bases for J; bases not matched to a gene: 13. Study-wide results and caveats: There was higher T cell clonality in uninvolved adjacent lung than in tumor, and it was highest there.

This sequence was found in a female donor over 55 with stage I lung adenocarcinoma. Sequences were derived from lung tumor tissue, sampled before any cancer treatment. V gene TRBV6-8 combines with J gene TRBJ2-7; 12 nucleotides agree with TRBD2. The CDR3 spells CASSAEAIRLAGAYEQYF. The CDR3 DNA follows: TGTGCCAGCAGTGCTGAGGCCATTAGACTAGCGGGGGCCTACGAGCAGTACTTC.